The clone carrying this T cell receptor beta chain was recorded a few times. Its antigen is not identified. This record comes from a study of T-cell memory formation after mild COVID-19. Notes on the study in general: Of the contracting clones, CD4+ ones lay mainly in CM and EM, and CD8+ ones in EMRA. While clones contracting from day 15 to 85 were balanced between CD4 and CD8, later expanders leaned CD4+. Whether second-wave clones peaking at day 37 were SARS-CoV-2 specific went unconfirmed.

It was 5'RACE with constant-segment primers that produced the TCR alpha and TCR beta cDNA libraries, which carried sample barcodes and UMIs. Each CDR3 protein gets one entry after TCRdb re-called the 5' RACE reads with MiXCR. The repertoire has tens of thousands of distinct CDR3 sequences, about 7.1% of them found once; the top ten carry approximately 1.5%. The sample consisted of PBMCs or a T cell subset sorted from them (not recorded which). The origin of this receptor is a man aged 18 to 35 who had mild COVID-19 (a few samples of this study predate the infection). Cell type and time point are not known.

The CDR3 DNA follows: TGCGCCAGCAGTCAGCGGCGATCGAGGAAAGGGACCCAGTACTTC. Amino acids: CASSQRRSRKGTQYF. The chain couples TRBV23-1 to TRBJ2-5; D gene unclear. TRBV23-1 is an open reading frame, and its role is uncertain. The length of the CDR3 is 15 residues. The V end lost 3 bases, the J end lost 7 bases, and 18 bases lay between the germline ends.